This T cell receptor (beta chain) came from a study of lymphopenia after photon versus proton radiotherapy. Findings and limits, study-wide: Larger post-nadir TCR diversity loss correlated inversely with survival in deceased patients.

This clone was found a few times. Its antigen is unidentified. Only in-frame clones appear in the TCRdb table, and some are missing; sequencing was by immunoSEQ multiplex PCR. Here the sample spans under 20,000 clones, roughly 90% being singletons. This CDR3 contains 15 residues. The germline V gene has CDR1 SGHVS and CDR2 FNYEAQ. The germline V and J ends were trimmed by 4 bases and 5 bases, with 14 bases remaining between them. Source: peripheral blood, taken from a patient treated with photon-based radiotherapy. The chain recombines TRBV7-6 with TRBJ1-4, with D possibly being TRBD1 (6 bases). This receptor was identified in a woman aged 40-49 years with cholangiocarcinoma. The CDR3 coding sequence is TGTGCCAGCAGCTCGATCGGGACACCCAATGAAAAACTGTTTTTT. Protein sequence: CASSSIGTPNEKLFF.